What follows are 29 T cell receptor beta chains derived from one specimen sequenced in a study of cytomegalovirus exposure and HLA in healthy donors. The PCR was carried out with 60 Vbeta primers and 13 Jbeta primers. Assay: immunoSEQ multiplex PCR; the TCRdb copy retains only in-frame clones and omits some. The table has 150,000 to 200,000 clones, about 73% seen once. Sample: PBMCs. Source of these receptors: a woman between 45 and 65 years old in good health and CMV-seropositive.

The CDR3 sequence: CASSERGPLNTQYF. The CDR3 nucleotides read TGTGCCAGCAGTGAGCGGGGGCCCCTGAATACGCAGTATTTT. The rearrangement links TRBV28 to TRBJ2-3; TRBD2 agrees at 8 bases. V lost 5 bases to trimming and J lost 7 bases; unmatched junction nucleotides: 8. The CDR3 sequence is 14 residues long. Germline loops: CDR1 MDHEN, CDR2 SYDVKM.

This clone came up a few times. This chain joins TRBV27 and TRBJ1-5, with D tentatively TRBD1 (6 bases). V was trimmed by 3 bases and J by 2 bases, leaving 8 bases between them. The CDR3 covers 14 residues. Germline lookup yields CDR1 MNHEY and CDR2 SMNVEV (reference sequence). The CDR3 sequence: CASSLNRGNQPQHF. Written as DNA, the CDR3 is TGTGCCAGCAGTTTGAACAGGGGCAATCAGCCCCAGCATTTT.

The chain has TRBV7-9 and TRBJ1-2; D call uncertain. CDR1 SEHNR and CDR2 FQNEAQ come from the germline V gene (reference sequence). This CDR3 contains 14 residues. V was pared by 5 bases and J by 3 bases, with 13 bases between. CDR3 in amino acids: CASSPPQAYYGYTF. CDR3 DNA sequence: TGTGCCAGCAGCCCTCCTCAAGCCTACTATGGCTACACCTTC.

The rearrangement links TRBV6-5 to TRBJ2-7; the match to TRBD2 covers 10 bases. This CDR3 has 14 residues. CDR1 is MNHEY, CDR2 SVGAGI, per germline. The ends lost 6 bases at V and 4 bases at J; junction bases unmatched: 6. The DNA for the CDR3 is TGTGCCAGCAGCCAAGCGGGGGGGCCTTACGAGCAGTACTTC. Residues: CASSQAGGPYEQYF.

This rearrangement joins TRBV5-4 to TRBJ2-5; perhaps TRBD2 as D (5 bases). The CDR3 has 15 residues. CDR1 is SGHNT, CDR2 YYREEE, per germline (reference sequence). Trimming left V 0 bases short and J 5 bases short, with 14 bases between. CDR3 residues: CASSLVSAPLETQYF. DNA of the CDR3: TGTGCCAGCAGCTTGGTTAGCGCACCTTTGGAGACCCAGTACTTC.

The rearrangement links TRBV2 to TRBJ1-2, with D uncertain. Trimming pared 8 bases from V and 2 bases from J, leaving 6 bases between. CDR3 length equals 11 residues. CDR1 SNHLY and CDR2 FYNNEI come from the germline V gene. The CDR3 here is CASPQNYGYTF. The CDR3, as DNA: TGTGCCAGCCCCCAGAACTATGGCTACACCTTC.

The table lists this clone with a few counts. J is TRBJ2-7 and V is TRBV30; D uncertain. Germline V CDR1 and CDR2: GTSNPN, SVGIG (reference sequence). The CDR3 has 13 amino acids. Trimming left V 2 bases short and J 2 bases short, with 10 bases between. This CDR3 is CAWSPGSPYEQYF. DNA of the CDR3: TGTGCCTGGAGTCCCGGGTCCCCCTACGAGCAGTACTTC.

The chain combines TRBV13 with TRBJ2-5; TRBD2 aligns across 8 bases. V trimming: 5 bases; J trimming: 5 bases; junction bases outside the gene matches: 7. The CDR3 is 14 amino acids. CDR1 and CDR2 (germline): PRHDT, FYEKMQ (reference sequence). For the CDR3, the DNA is TGTGCCAGCAGCAGTTCCCGCGGGGGGGAGACCCAGTACTTC. Translation gives CASSSSRGGETQYF.

Remarks on this clone: Other DNA sequences of this sample code for an identical CDR3. This chain connects TRBV25-1 to TRBJ1-4; D might be TRBD1 (6 bases). CDR1 is MGHDK, CDR2 SYGVNS, per germline. Trimming took off 6 bases at V and 0 bases at J, with 11 bases between the two ends. The CDR3 sequence is 15 residues long. The CDR3, as DNA: TGTGCCAGCAGGAGGGACACAGCAACTAATGAAAAACTGTTTTTT. Translated: CASRRDTATNEKLFF.

The chain recombines TRBV6-6 with TRBJ2-2; D uncertain. V shed 6 bases and J shed 0 bases, with 2 bases lying between them. This CDR3 is built from 12 residues. Germline CDR1 MNHNY, CDR2 SVGAGI (reference sequence). The CDR3: CASSSNTGELFF. The DNA for the CDR3 is TGTGCCAGCAGCTCGAACACCGGGGAGCTGTTTTTT.

The rearrangement joins TRBV9 to TRBJ1-3, with D maybe TRBD1 (6 bases). V was pared by 4 bases and J by 4 bases, with 18 bases between. The CDR3 is made up of 16 amino acids. In germline, CDR1 is SGDLS, CDR2 YYNGEE. The CDR3 loop reads CASSLTGGAPGNTIYF. CDR3 bases: TGTGCCAGCAGCCTGACGGGGGGGGCGCCGGGAAACACCATATATTTT.

This chain links TRBV5-1 with TRBJ2-7; 8 bases line up with TRBD1. CDR3 size: 15 residues. With V trimmed by 0 bases and J by 9 bases, 11 bases remained unmatched. Germline assignment: CDR1 SGHRS and CDR2 YFSETQ. The DNA for the CDR3 is TGCGCCAGCAGCTTGGACGGACAGGGCGTTATTGGGCAGTACTTC. Encoded protein: CASSLDGQGVIGQYF.

The V call is TRBV18, the J call TRBJ2-3; TRBD2 agrees at 10 bases. V was clipped by 0 bases and J by 5 bases; unmatched bases: 5. CDR3 size: 16 residues. The V gene's germline CDR1 is KGHSH and CDR2 LQKENI. The CDR3 region is CASSPPPSGGLDTQYF. The DNA for the CDR3 is TGTGCCAGCTCACCACCGCCTAGCGGGGGATTAGATACGCAGTATTTT.

The chain couples TRBV27 to TRBJ1-4; D perhaps matches TRBD1 (5 bases). This CDR3 is built from 18 residues. Germline assignment: CDR1 MNHEY and CDR2 SMNVEV (reference sequence). V was clipped by 5 bases and J by 3 bases, with 22 bases between them. In DNA form, the CDR3 reads TGTGCCAGCAGTCCCTCGTGGCAGGGTATCGTTCCTAATGAAAAACTGTTTTTT. It yields the protein CASSPSWQGIVPNEKLFF.

The chain uses TRBV4-1 and TRBJ1-1, with a weak D call TRBD1 (6 bases). Germline-derived CDR1 and CDR2 are MGHRA and YSYEKL. CDR3 length: 14 residues. V was trimmed by 0 bases and J by 6 bases, leaving 11 bases between them. CDR3 coding DNA: TGCGCCAGCAGCCAAGAGCCCGGGGGGCCTGAAGCTTTCTTT. Its protein is CASSQEPGGPEAFF.

This clone has a handful of counts. The chain links TRBV5-5 to TRBJ1-3; D remains unclear. CDR3 length: 15 residues. The V gene's germline CDR1 is SGHKS and CDR2 YYEKEE (reference sequence). V was cut by 0 bases and J by 0 bases, with 7 bases left in between. The CDR3 DNA reads TGTGCCAGCAGCTTGGTTACTAACTCTGGAAACACCATATATTTT. Translating gives CASSLVTNSGNTIYF.

V usage is TRBV29-1 and J usage is TRBJ1-3; D uncertain. This CDR3 contains 12 residues. Trimming took 5 bases from V and 0 from J, leaving 5 bases between them. The germline V gene has CDR1 SQVTM and CDR2 ANQGSEA. DNA of the CDR3: TGCAGCGTTTTTAACTCTGGAAACACCATATATTTT. It specifies CSVFNSGNTIYF.

The chain combines TRBV27 with TRBJ2-7; maybe TRBD2 (5 bases). Germline V gene data show CDR1 as MNHEY and CDR2 as SMNVEV (reference sequence). This CDR3 is 13 amino acids long. With 0 bases removed from V and 6 bases from J, the gap between germline ends came to 9 bases. The CDR3 spells CASSLSPRAEQYF. In DNA form, the CDR3 reads TGTGCCAGCAGTTTATCCCCGAGGGCCGAGCAGTACTTC.

The sample holds a few counts of this clone. The J gene is TRBJ2-1, the V gene TRBV6-4; 13 nucleotides line up with TRBD2. This CDR3 is 14 amino acids long. CDR1 and CDR2 (germline): MRHNA, SNTAGT. Unmatched junction bases numbered 0, after V lost 4 bases and J lost 6 bases. The CDR3 loop is CASSGLAGGNEQFF. For the CDR3, the DNA is TGTGCCAGCAGTGGACTAGCGGGGGGCAATGAGCAGTTCTTC.

The CDR3 nucleotides read TGCGCCAGCACCTACGCGTGGCAGAGGGATTCACCCCTCCACTTT. It codes for CASTYAWQRDSPLHF. This sequence joins TRBV5-1 and TRBJ1-6; D remains unclear. Germline CDR1 reads SGHRS; CDR2 reads YFSETQ. The ends were cut back, 6 bases at V and 8 bases at J, with 18 bases in the middle. The CDR3 spans 15 residues.

This rearrangement joins TRBV15 to TRBJ2-3; 8 bases are a match to TRBD2. The CDR3 has 15 amino acids. Germline V gene lookup returns CDR1 LNHNV and CDR2 YYDKDF (reference sequence). V was pared by 7 bases and J by 0 bases, with 6 bases of the junction left unmatched. CDR3 sequence (DNA): TGTGCCACCAACCTCAAGCGGGGGAGCACAGATACGCAGTATTTT. Protein: CATNLKRGSTDTQYF.

This chain connects TRBV9 to TRBJ1-2; D is possibly TRBD1 (6 bases). Germline loops: CDR1 SGDLS, CDR2 YYNGEE. The CDR3 is 16 residues long. V gave up 3 bases and J gave up 8 bases, with 23 bases separating them. The CDR3, as DNA: TGTGCCAGCAGCGGGCTCCGGGACTACCCTCAGGGGGGCTACACCTTC. Translating it yields CASSGLRDYPQGGYTF. Based on the CDR3 plus reference TRBV9 and TRBJ1-2, the full variable domain is DSGVTQTPKHLITATGQRVTLRCSPRSGDLSVYWYQQSLDQGLQFLIQYYNGEERAKGNILERFSAQQFPDLHSELNLSSLELGDSALYFCASSGLRDYPQGGYTFGSGTRLTVV.

A note on this clone: At one end, the junction sequence differs from germline, possibly due to a read error. The CDR3 reads CASSRTVPNYGCTF. The CDR3 nucleotides read TGCGCCAGCAGTAGGACAGTACCTAACTATGGCTGCACCTTC. The chain carries TRBV10-1 and TRBJ1-2; possibly TRBD1 for D (6 bases). Germline V gene lookup returns CDR1 WNHNN and CDR2 SYGVQD (reference sequence). This CDR3 is built from 14 residues.

The rearrangement links TRBV27 to TRBJ2-4; D possibly corresponds to TRBD1 (6 bases). The CDR3 has 14 amino acids. Trimming took 2 bases from V and 5 from J, leaving 10 bases between them. Per the germline V gene, CDR1 is MNHEY and CDR2 is SMNVEV (reference sequence). CDR3 in amino acids: CASSLNRAENIQYF. The CDR3 bases are TGTGCCAGCAGTTTAAACAGGGCCGAAAACATTCAGTACTTC.

A word on this clone: The same CDR3 arises from other DNA sequences in this sample as well. The CDR3 DNA sequence: TGTGCCAGCAGTGTTGGACAGAGCTCCTACAATGAGCAGTTCTTC. This sequence encodes CASSVGQSSYNEQFF. This sequence joins TRBV2 and TRBJ2-1, with D possibly TRBD1 on 6 matching bases. The CDR3 is 15 residues long. Germline V gene sequence: CDR1 SNHLY, CDR2 FYNNEI. The germline V and J ends were trimmed by 4 bases and 0 bases, with 10 bases remaining between them.

The genes are TRBV29-1 and TRBJ1-1; TRBD1 is a possible D gene (6 bases). The CDR3 is 13 residues long. Germline-derived CDR1 and CDR2 are SQVTM and ANQGSEA. With 5 bases removed from V and 1 base from J, the gap between germline ends came to 11 bases. The CDR3 coding sequence is TGCAGCGTTAGGACAGCCCCGAACACTGAAGCTTTCTTT. Its protein is CSVRTAPNTEAFF.

This rearrangement joins TRBV27 to TRBJ1-5, with D possibly being TRBD1 (6 bases). The CDR3 contains 17 residues. Germline V lookup: CDR1 MNHEY, CDR2 SMNVEV (reference sequence). Between the trimmed V and J ends, which lost 4 bases and 0 bases, there was a span of 16 bases. The CDR3 coding sequence is TGTGCCAGCAGTTCCCAGGACAGCTTTTATAGCAATCAGCCCCAGCATTTT. Protein: CASSSQDSFYSNQPQHF.

This chain uses TRBV2 with TRBJ1-4; 7 nucleotides agree with TRBD1. Germline V gene data show CDR1 as SNHLY and CDR2 as FYNNEI. V shed 5 bases and J 7 bases; nucleotides not matched to a gene: 7. CDR3 length equals 14 residues. The CDR3 DNA reads as TGTGCCAGCAGTCGGGACAGAGGGATTGAAAAACTGTTTTTT. Its protein is CASSRDRGIEKLFF.

The gene calls are TRBV9 and TRBJ2-5, with D perhaps matching TRBD1 (6 bases). Germline-derived CDR1 and CDR2 are SGDLS and YYNGEE. Trimming took 0 bases from V and 4 from J, leaving 10 bases between them. The CDR3 is 14 residues long. The CDR3 reads CASSVDGQRETQYF. The CDR3 bases are TGTGCCAGCAGCGTAGATGGACAGAGAGAGACCCAGTACTTC.